This TCR beta chain was observed in a study of control samples from healthy donors and cancer patients. Only one count was recorded for this clone. The data were produced by immunoSEQ multiplex PCR, yet TCRdb's version contains in-frame clones alone and is incomplete. The sample contains 100,000 to 120,000 clones, approximately 87% of which appear only once. V lost 4 bases to trimming and J lost 0 bases; unmatched junction nucleotides: 9. The CDR3 runs 16 residues. Germline lookup yields CDR1 SGHKS and CDR2 YYEKEE (reference sequence). What was sequenced was PBMCs. The rearrangement links TRBV5-5 to TRBJ2-7, with 8 bases fitting TRBD2. The clonotype comes from an older woman with lung cancer. CDR3 in amino acids: CASSQQERGFSYEQYF. The CDR3 DNA sequence: TGTGCCAGCAGCCAACAAGAGCGGGGGTTCTCCTACGAGCAGTACTTC.